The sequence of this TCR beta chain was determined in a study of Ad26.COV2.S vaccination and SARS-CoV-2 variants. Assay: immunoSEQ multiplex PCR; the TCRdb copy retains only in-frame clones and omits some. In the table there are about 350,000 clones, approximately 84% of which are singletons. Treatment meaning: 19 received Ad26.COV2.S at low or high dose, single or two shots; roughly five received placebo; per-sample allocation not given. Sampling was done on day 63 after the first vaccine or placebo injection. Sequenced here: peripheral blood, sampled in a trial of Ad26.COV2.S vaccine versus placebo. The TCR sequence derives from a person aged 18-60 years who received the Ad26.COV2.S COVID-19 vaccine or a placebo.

CDR3 sequence: CASQKRDRGDQPQHF. The DNA of the CDR3 is TGTGCCAGCCAGAAACGGGACAGGGGGGATCAGCCCCAGCATTTT. The V call is TRBV5-6, the J call TRBJ1-5; the match to TRBD1 covers 11 bases. Germline trimming cut 7 bases from V and 5 bases from J; bases unmatched to any gene: 8. Germline V gene lookup returns CDR1 SGHDT and CDR2 YYEEEE. CDR3 size: 15 residues.